The 31 T cell receptor beta chains given below trace back to one sample, sequenced in a study of T-cell reconstitution after alpha-beta-depleted transplantation in children. Unique molecular identifiers tagged the TCRbeta library. TCRdb analysed the PCR reads with MiXCR anew, one entry per CDR3 protein. The table lists nearly 200,000 distinct CDR3 sequences, approximately 6.8% of them singletons, with about 4.4% in the top ten. The specimen comprised PBMCs, sampled before TCRalphabeta/CD19-depleted stem cell transplant. The source is a girl under three years old with combined immunodeficiency, due to receive a stem cell transplant.

This clonotype came up many times. V gene TRBV12-3 or TRBV12-4 combines with J gene TRBJ2-3; D gene ambiguous. The CDR3 contains 14 residues. Between the trimmed V and J ends, which lost 5 bases and 2 bases, there was a span of 11 bases. This CDR3 is CASSPPPLTDTQYF. In DNA, the CDR3 is TGTGCCAGCAGTCCTCCGCCCCTCACAGATACGCAGTATTTT.

This clonotype was counted many times. The rearrangement joins TRBV20-1 to TRBJ1-5, with D unresolved. From germline, CDR1 is DFQATT and CDR2 SNEGSKA (reference sequence). V was cut by 3 bases and J by 6 bases, with 12 bases left in between. This CDR3 has 13 amino acids. The CDR3 sequence: CSASKGEPQPQHF. CDR3 nucleotides: TGCAGTGCTAGTAAGGGAGAACCTCAGCCCCAGCATTTT.

This clonotype was recorded many times. This chain uses TRBV7-8 with TRBJ2-1; no firm D call. The length of the CDR3 is 12 residues. Trimming shortened V by 3 bases and J by 5 bases, and 5 bases separated the two germline ends. Germline V gives CDR1 SGHVS, CDR2 FQNEAQ. Here the CDR3 reads CASSFYDNEQFF. CDR3 DNA: TGTGCCAGCAGCTTTTATGACAATGAGCAGTTCTTC.

This clonotype showed up just a few times. The chain employs TRBV11-2 and TRBJ2-5; 12 bases match TRBD2. J gave up 6 bases and V 0 bases, and 8 bases lay outside the gene matches. Germline loops: CDR1 SGHAT, CDR2 FQNNGV. The CDR3 runs 17 residues. CDR3 protein: CASSLEPGLAGEQTQYF. The CDR3 coding sequence is TGTGCCAGCAGCTTAGAACCGGGACTAGCGGGCGAACAGACCCAGTACTTC.

This clonotype was recorded at least ten times. The gene calls are TRBV7-6 and TRBJ2-1; D possibly corresponds to TRBD2 (6 bases). V was clipped by 4 bases and J by 3 bases, with 7 bases between them. Germline loops: CDR1 SGHVS, CDR2 FNYEAQ. CDR3 length equals 13 residues. CDR3 nucleotides: TGTGCCAGCAGCTCGGACTACTACAATGAGCAGTTCTTC. Its translation: CASSSDYYNEQFF.

This clonotype was seen many times. V gene TRBV10-3 combines with J gene TRBJ2-1; D gene ambiguous. This CDR3 has 13 residues. CDR1 and CDR2 from the germline V gene are ENHRY and SYGVKD. With 4 bases removed from V and 5 bases from J, the gap between germline ends came to 9 bases. CDR3 nucleotide sequence: TGTGCCATCAGTGGATACCCTAACAATGAGCAGTTCTTC. The encoded protein is CAISGYPNNEQFF.

This clonotype has a count of ten or more. The chain uses TRBV15 and TRBJ2-3; no firm D call. With 0 bases removed from V and 5 bases from J, the gap between germline ends came to 12 bases. This CDR3 region has 15 residues. Per the germline V gene, CDR1 is LNHNV and CDR2 is YYDKDF (reference sequence). In DNA, the CDR3 is TGTGCCACCAGCAGAGATTCGCCTAACCTAGATACGCAGTATTTT. Its translation: CATSRDSPNLDTQYF.

This clonotype was found many times. The V gene is TRBV7-2, the J gene TRBJ2-6, with D hard to call. This CDR3 is built from 16 residues. The V and J ends lost 5 bases and 1 base respectively, with 12 bases between them. Germline CDR1 reads SGHTA; CDR2 reads FQGNSA. The CDR3 spells CASSPRSTSGANVLTF. In DNA, the CDR3 is TGTGCCAGCAGCCCCCGATCCACATCTGGGGCCAACGTCCTGACTTTC.

This clonotype occurred many times. The rearrangement uses TRBV14 and TRBJ1-2, with D unresolved. CDR3 length: 18 amino acids. V lost 0 bases, J lost 4 bases, and 21 bases lay in between. Germline assignment: CDR1 SGHDN and CDR2 FVKESK. In nucleotides, the CDR3 is TGTGCCAGCAGCCAAGATTTCGCCGGAATCGGCTTCCCCTATGGCTACACCTTC. Its protein product is CASSQDFAGIGFPYGYTF.

This clonotype showed up many times. In DNA, the CDR3 is TGTGCCAGCAGTGACGGGACTAGCGGGACGGGAGAGACCCAGTACTTC. It codes for CASSDGTSGTGETQYF. The rearrangement joins TRBV12-3 or TRBV12-4 to TRBJ2-5, with TRBD2 matching 13 bases. This CDR3 has 16 amino acids. V was clipped by 5 bases and J by 4 bases; unmatched bases: 7.

This clonotype has a count of ten or more. CDR3 amino acids: CASSAPNLQETQYF. The CDR3 bases are TGTGCCAGCAGCGCCCCTAACTTACAAGAGACCCAGTACTTC. The V and J genes are TRBV9 and TRBJ2-5; D is uncertain. The CDR3 sequence is 14 residues long. CDR1 and CDR2 from the germline V gene are SGDLS and YYNGEE. V shed 3 bases and J shed 2 bases, with 11 bases lying between them.

This clonotype was detected ten times or more. The V and J genes are TRBV5-1 and TRBJ1-1, with D hard to call. The CDR3 runs to 14 residues. The V end lost 0 bases, the J end lost 3 bases, and 9 bases lay between the germline ends. From germline, CDR1 is SGHRS and CDR2 YFSETQ. The CDR3 sequence is CASSLAGEDTEAFF. Written as DNA, the CDR3 is TGCGCCAGCAGCTTGGCCGGGGAGGACACTGAAGCTTTCTTT.

This clonotype was seen a few times. The chain has TRBV4-2 and TRBJ2-7; D unclear. The CDR3 loop spans 15 amino acids. The V and J ends lost 3 bases and 1 base respectively, with 13 bases between them. Germline V gene lookup returns CDR1 LGHNA and CDR2 YNFKEQ. The CDR3 loop is CASSQIGGQSYEQYF. DNA of the CDR3: TGTGCCAGCAGCCAGATCGGCGGCCAATCCTACGAGCAGTACTTC.

This clonotype was observed many times. J is TRBJ2-1 and V is TRBV7-8, with 11 bases aligning to TRBD2. Trimming removed 5 bases from V and 5 bases from J; junction bases left unmatched: 5. This CDR3 has 15 residues. CDR1 and CDR2 from the germline V gene are SGHVS and FQNEAQ. The chain's CDR3 is CASSLLAGGDNEQFF. Written as DNA, the CDR3 is TGTGCCAGCAGCCTATTAGCGGGGGGGGACAATGAGCAGTTCTTC.

This clonotype was observed at least ten times. V gene TRBV6-2 or TRBV6-3 combines with J gene TRBJ2-4; possible D gene TRBD1, 6 bases. V was trimmed by 4 bases and J by 9 bases, leaving 16 bases between them. The germline V gene has CDR1 MNHEY and CDR2 SVGEGT. The CDR3 is 14 residues long. The CDR3 nucleotides read TGTGCCAGCAGTTTGAACCGGGACATTCCCATTCAGTACTTC. Translation: CASSLNRDIPIQYF.

This clonotype was observed at least ten times. The CDR3 DNA follows: TGTGCCAGCTCAACCGGGACAGGGGGAGTCGAGCAGTACTTC. It yields the protein CASSTGTGGVEQYF. V is TRBV27 and J is TRBJ2-7; TRBD1 aligns across 11 bases. This CDR3 contains 14 residues. V was pared by 8 bases and J by 6 bases, with 9 bases of the junction left unmatched. Germline CDR1 and CDR2: MNHEY and SMNVEV (reference sequence).

This clonotype was seen many times. The rearrangement joins TRBV7-9 to TRBJ1-1, with 12 bases aligning to TRBD1. The V gene's germline CDR1 is SEHNR and CDR2 FQNEAQ (reference sequence). Germline trimming cut 5 bases from V and 1 base from J; bases unmatched to any gene: 5. This CDR3 is built from 16 residues. The CDR3 region has the DNA TGTGCCAGCAGCCCCAGGGACAGGGGGCGGAACACTGAAGCTTTCTTT. It encodes CASSPRDRGRNTEAFF.

This clonotype showed up many times. This chain uses TRBV12-3 or TRBV12-4 with TRBJ2-7; D unresolved. V lost 1 base and J lost 0, with 4 bases in between. The CDR3 contains 13 residues. CDR3 sequence reads: CASSLGHSYEQYF. In nucleotides, the CDR3 is TGTGCCAGCAGTTTAGGACACTCCTACGAGCAGTACTTC.

This chain uses TRBV9 with TRBJ2-5; possibly TRBD2 for D (5 bases). The CDR3 contains 14 residues. CDR1 is SGDLS and CDR2 is YYNGEE in the germline V gene. Deletions cut 3 bases from V and 4 bases from J, with 13 bases between. CDR3 nucleotides: TGTGCCAGCAGCGCCTCTCTAGCAACAGAGACCCAGTACTTC. It is translated as CASSASLATETQYF. Filled out from reference TRBV9 and TRBJ2-5, the complete variable domain reads DSGVTQTPKHLITATGQRVTLRCSPRSGDLSVYWYQQSLDQGLQFLIQYYNGEERAKGNILERFSAQQFPDLHSELNLSSLELGDSALYFCASSASLATETQYFGPGTRLLVL.

This clonotype appeared many times. V gene TRBV7-9 combines with J gene TRBJ2-7; 9 bases map to TRBD1. J lost 3 bases, V lost 5 bases, and 2 bases had no gene match. The CDR3 has 13 residues. Germline V gives CDR1 SEHNR, CDR2 FQNEAQ (reference sequence). The chain's CDR3 is CASSDRGSYEQYF. In DNA form, the CDR3 reads TGTGCCAGCAGCGACAGGGGGAGCTACGAGCAGTACTTC.

This clonotype came up many times. The chain is built from TRBV7-2 and TRBJ2-7; TRBD1 aligns across 7 bases. The V and J ends lost 5 bases and 3 bases, in that order; junction bases with no gene match: 10. The CDR3 extends over 15 amino acids. Germline CDR1 SGHTA, CDR2 FQGNSA. CDR3 coding DNA: TGTGCCAGCAGCCCCTTTCCGGGACAGCTCTACGAGCAGTACTTC. It translates to CASSPFPGQLYEQYF. Combining the CDR3 with reference TRBV7-2 and TRBJ2-7 gives the whole variable domain GAGVSQSPSNKVTEKGKDVELRCDPISGHTALYWYRQSLGQGLEFLIYFQGNSAPDKSGLPSDRFSAERTGGSVSTLTIQRTQQEDSAVYLCASSPFPGQLYEQYFGPGTRLTVT.

This clonotype was recorded many times. The chain employs TRBV4-3 and TRBJ1-1, with 9 bases identical to TRBD1. Unmatched junction bases numbered 10, after V lost 0 bases and J lost 8 bases. This CDR3 spans 16 amino acids. Germline loops: CDR1 LGHNA, CDR2 YSLEER. CDR3 sequence: CASSQDRTGALAEAFF. The CDR3 DNA is TGCGCCAGCAGCCAAGATAGGACAGGGGCCCTTGCCGAAGCTTTCTTT.

The rearrangement links TRBV4-2 to TRBJ2-1; 13 positions match TRBD2. Germline-derived CDR1 and CDR2 are LGHNA and YNFKEQ. After removal of 4 bases from V and 2 bases from J, the junction contained 8 bases not matched to a gene. The CDR3 spans 18 residues. The CDR3 region has the DNA TGTGCCAGCAGCCTTCGACTAGCGGGGGGAATAGCCTACAATGAGCAGTTCTTC. Translating it yields CASSLRLAGGIAYNEQFF.

This clonotype was seen many times. This chain uses TRBV6-2 or TRBV6-3 with TRBJ2-7; 8 bases are shared with TRBD1. CDR1 and CDR2 (germline): MNHEY, SVGEGT. With V trimmed by 7 bases and J by 0 bases, 17 bases remained unmatched. This CDR3 spans 18 amino acids. The CDR3 nucleotides read TGTGCCAGCACCTGGAAGACAGGGGAGAGGATCCTCTCCTACGAGCAGTACTTC. Encoded protein: CASTWKTGERILSYEQYF.

This clonotype was observed at least ten times. The chain links TRBV24-1 to TRBJ1-5; unclear D gene. V was shortened by 3 bases and J by 3 bases, with 2 bases between the two germline ends. The V gene's germline CDR1 is KGHDR and CDR2 SFDVKD. The CDR3 totals 12 residues. CDR3 amino acids: CATSDPNQPQHF. Here the CDR3 DNA reads TGTGCCACCAGTGATCCCAATCAGCCCCAGCATTTT.

This clonotype was seen many times. The chain links TRBV9 to TRBJ2-3; D possibly corresponds to TRBD1 (5 bases). The V gene lost 4 bases and the J gene lost 2 bases, with 11 bases spanning the gap. From germline, CDR1 is SGDLS and CDR2 YYNGEE. The CDR3 loop spans 14 amino acids. CDR3 residues: CASSIEGHTDTQYF. The CDR3 coding sequence is TGTGCCAGCAGCATAGAAGGACACACAGATACGCAGTATTTT. The full variable domain, rest sourced from reference TRBV9 and TRBJ2-3, is DSGVTQTPKHLITATGQRVTLRCSPRSGDLSVYWYQQSLDQGLQFLIQYYNGEERAKGNILERFSAQQFPDLHSELNLSSLELGDSALYFCASSIEGHTDTQYFGPGTRLTVL.

This chain connects TRBV6-2 or TRBV6-3 to TRBJ2-5; a weak D match, TRBD1 (5 bases). The CDR3 covers 13 residues. Germline V gene sequence: CDR1 MNHEY, CDR2 SVGEGT. The V gene lost 5 bases and the J gene lost 6 bases, with 13 bases spanning the gap. CDR3 amino acids: CASSQSDIQTQYF. The DNA of the CDR3 is TGTGCCAGCAGTCAATCGGACATCCAGACCCAGTACTTC.

This clonotype was counted ten times or more. This chain connects TRBV10-3 to TRBJ2-5; TRBD1 matches 8 bases. CDR1 is ENHRY, CDR2 SYGVKD, per germline. The CDR3 consists of 11 residues. The V and J ends lost 10 bases and 4 bases, in that order; junction bases with no gene match: 2. The CDR3 protein is CATTGGETQYF. CDR3 nucleotides: TGTGCCACAACAGGGGGAGAGACCCAGTACTTC.

This clonotype was seen many times. The genes are TRBV4-3 and TRBJ2-3; D gene unclear. This CDR3 region has 16 residues. From germline, CDR1 is LGHNA and CDR2 YSLEER. Trimming stripped 0 bases from V and 2 bases from J, with 12 bases between. This CDR3 is CASSQDMDRYTDTQYF. CDR3 DNA: TGCGCCAGCAGCCAAGATATGGATAGGTACACAGATACGCAGTATTTT.

This clonotype was seen many times. The chain has TRBV27 and TRBJ2-3; 7 nucleotides line up with TRBD2. Trimming at V came to 5 bases and at J to 5 bases, leaving 16 bases not matched to a gene. Germline-derived CDR1 and CDR2 are MNHEY and SMNVEV (reference sequence). This CDR3 has 17 amino acids. The CDR3 protein is CASSLSGGSRSGDTQYF. The CDR3 nucleotides read TGTGCCAGCAGTCTCTCCGGCGGGAGCAGGTCAGGAGATACGCAGTATTTT.

This clonotype was seen ten or more times. The CDR3 nucleotides are TGCGCCAGCAGCTGGACAGGGGACTACGAGCAGTACTTC. Translation: CASSWTGDYEQYF. The genes are TRBV5-1 and TRBJ2-7, with 9 bases aligning to TRBD1. This CDR3 comprises 13 residues. Trimming cost V 3 bases and J 3 bases; bases outside gene matches: 1. CDR1 SGHRS and CDR2 YFSETQ come from the germline V gene.